These 9 T cell receptor beta chains originate from one sample sequenced in a study of blood T cell repertoires in COVID-19. Generated by immunoSEQ multiplex PCR, the TCRdb table keeps only in-frame clones and is missing some. The sample records under 20,000 clones, 70% to 90% being singletons. The sequenced material came from peripheral blood. The source is a human donor with active COVID-19. The donor label of this sample is uncertain.

This clone was observed a single time. V is TRBV4-1 and J is TRBJ1-1; 10 nucleotides agree with TRBD1. The CDR3 has 15 amino acids. V trimming: 0 bases; J trimming: 9 bases; junction bases outside the gene matches: 7. Per the germline V gene, CDR1 is MGHRA and CDR2 is YSYEKL. CDR3 in DNA: TGCGCCAGCAGCCAAGAGTTCTCGACAGGGGGCAAAGCTTTCTTT. Residues: CASSQEFSTGGKAFF.

For the CDR3, the DNA is TGTGCCAGCAGCCCTGTCGAGGGGGCTTCACCCCTCCACTTT. It encodes CASSPVEGASPLHF. The gene calls are TRBV3-1 (or the pseudogene TRBV3-2) and TRBJ1-6; 7 nucleotides align to TRBD1. The trim removed 4 bases at V and 9 bases at J, leaving 6 bases unmatched. This CDR3 is built from 14 residues. Germline V lookup: CDR1 LGHDT, CDR2 YNNKEL (reference sequence).

This clone appeared a few times. The chain is built from TRBV10-3 and TRBJ1-1; weak D call: TRBD1 (5 bases). The germline V gene encodes CDR1 ENHRY and CDR2 SYGVKD. The CDR3 loop spans 15 amino acids. With 6 bases removed from V and 1 base from J, the gap between germline ends came to 15 bases. DNA of the CDR3: TGTGCCATCAGAGAAGGGGCCTCGGGGAACACTGAAGCTTTCTTT. It translates to CAIREGASGNTEAFF.

J is TRBJ2-2 and V is TRBV6-4, with D unresolved. V was cut by 4 bases and J by 7 bases, with 10 bases left in between. The CDR3 loop spans 13 amino acids. From germline, CDR1 is MRHNA and CDR2 SNTAGT. As DNA, the CDR3 is TGTGCCAGCAGTGTGAGCTTACGCGGGGAGCTGTTTTTT. Its translation: CASSVSLRGELFF.

The chain uses TRBV4-2 and TRBJ1-2; D unclear. V was clipped by 0 bases and J by 8 bases, with 16 bases between them. The CDR3 runs 15 residues. Germline-derived CDR1 and CDR2 are LGHNA and YNFKEQ. Here the CDR3 DNA reads TGTGCCAGCAGCCAAGATGTCGCGGGGAGAGAAGGCTACACCTTC. This codes for CASSQDVAGREGYTF.

The chain has TRBV3-1 (or the pseudogene TRBV3-2) and TRBJ1-2, with TRBD1 identical over 7 bases. Trimming at V came to 4 bases and at J to 4 bases, leaving 15 bases not matched to a gene. The CDR3 contains 17 residues. Germline loops: CDR1 LGHDT, CDR2 YNNKEL (reference sequence). The CDR3 DNA is TGTGCCAGCAGCCTCCGACAGGGCCCCCCTTCCATCTATGGCTACACCTTC. Encoded protein: CASSLRQGPPSIYGYTF.

A few counts support this clone. The rearrangement joins TRBV21-1 to TRBJ2-1; the D call TRBD2 from the table was never checked on the DNA. TRBV21-1 is a recognized pseudogene. This CDR3 is 15 amino acids long. CDR3 nucleotides: TGTGCCAGCAGCAAAGCGAAAACTAGCGGCAATGAGCAGTTCTTC. It encodes CASSKAKTSGNEQFF.

This clone turned up a few times. The chain uses TRBV2 and TRBJ2-7, with D perhaps TRBD2 (7 bases). This CDR3 is 15 amino acids long. The germline CDR1 and CDR2 sequences are SNHLY and FYNNEI. V shed 1 base and J shed 4 bases, with 14 bases lying between them. CDR3 region: CASSEGRGPTYEQYF. Here the CDR3 DNA reads TGTGCCAGCAGTGAAGGGCGGGGGCCTACTTACGAGCAGTACTTC.

The CDR3 is CASSKGTGNTGELFF. CDR3 DNA: TGTGCCAGCAGCAAAGGGACAGGGAACACCGGGGAGCTGTTTTTT. The chain links TRBV21-1 to TRBJ2-2; no DNA check was done on the table's D call, TRBD1. TRBV21-1 is annotated as a pseudogene. This CDR3 contains 15 residues.